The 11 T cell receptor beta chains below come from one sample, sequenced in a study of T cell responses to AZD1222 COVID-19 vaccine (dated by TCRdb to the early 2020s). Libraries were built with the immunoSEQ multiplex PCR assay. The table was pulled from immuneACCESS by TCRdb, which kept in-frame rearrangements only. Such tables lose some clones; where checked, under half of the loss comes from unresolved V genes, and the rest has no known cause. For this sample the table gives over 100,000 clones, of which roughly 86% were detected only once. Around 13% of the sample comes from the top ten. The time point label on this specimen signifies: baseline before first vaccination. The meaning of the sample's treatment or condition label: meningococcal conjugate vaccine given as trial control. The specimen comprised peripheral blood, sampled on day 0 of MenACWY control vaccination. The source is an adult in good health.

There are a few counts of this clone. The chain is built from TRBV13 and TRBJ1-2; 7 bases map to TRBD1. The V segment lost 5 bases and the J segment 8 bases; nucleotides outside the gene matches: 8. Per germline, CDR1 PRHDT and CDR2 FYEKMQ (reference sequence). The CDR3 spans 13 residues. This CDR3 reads CASSTQGLNGYTF. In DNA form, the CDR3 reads TGTGCCAGCAGCACACAGGGGTTGAACGGCTACACCTTC.

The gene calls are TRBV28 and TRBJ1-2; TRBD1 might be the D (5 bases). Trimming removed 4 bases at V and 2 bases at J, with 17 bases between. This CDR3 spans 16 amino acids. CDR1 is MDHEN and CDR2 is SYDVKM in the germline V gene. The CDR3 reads CASSSVGGSGNYGYTF. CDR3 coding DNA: TGTGCCAGCAGTTCCGTGGGGGGATCGGGGAACTATGGCTACACCTTC.

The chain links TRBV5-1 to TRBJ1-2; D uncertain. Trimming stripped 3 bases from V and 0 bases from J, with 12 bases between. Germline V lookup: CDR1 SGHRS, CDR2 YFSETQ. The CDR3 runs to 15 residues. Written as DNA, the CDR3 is TGCGCCAGCAGCTCCGTTGGTGGAGCTAACTATGGCTACACCTTC. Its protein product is CASSSVGGANYGYTF.

The CDR3 protein is CASSLWFNTEAFF. The CDR3, as DNA: TGTGCCAGCAGTTTATGGTTTAACACTGAAGCTTTCTTT. The V gene is TRBV12-3 or TRBV12-4, the J gene TRBJ1-1; the D is unclear. Trimming removed 2 bases from V and 2 bases from J, with 6 bases in between. This CDR3 is 13 amino acids long.

CDR3 region: CASRYQGAYEQYF. The CDR3 DNA reads TGTGCCAGCAGATACCAAGGGGCCTACGAGCAGTACTTC. The rearrangement uses TRBV2 and TRBJ2-7, with D tentatively TRBD1 (5 bases). This CDR3 spans 13 amino acids. V shed 6 bases and J shed 2 bases, with 11 bases lying between them. The V gene's germline CDR1 is SNHLY and CDR2 FYNNEI.

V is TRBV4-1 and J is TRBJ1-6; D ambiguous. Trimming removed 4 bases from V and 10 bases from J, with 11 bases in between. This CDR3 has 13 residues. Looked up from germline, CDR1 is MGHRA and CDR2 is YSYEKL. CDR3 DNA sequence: TGCGCCAGCAGCCCGTGGAACGAGTCACCCCTCCACTTT. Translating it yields CASSPWNESPLHF.

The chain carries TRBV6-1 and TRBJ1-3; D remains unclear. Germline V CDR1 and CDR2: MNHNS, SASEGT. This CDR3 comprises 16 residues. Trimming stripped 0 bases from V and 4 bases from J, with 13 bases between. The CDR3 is CASSEAGRNWGNTIYF. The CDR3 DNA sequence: TGTGCCAGCAGTGAAGCGGGGAGGAATTGGGGAAACACCATATATTTT.

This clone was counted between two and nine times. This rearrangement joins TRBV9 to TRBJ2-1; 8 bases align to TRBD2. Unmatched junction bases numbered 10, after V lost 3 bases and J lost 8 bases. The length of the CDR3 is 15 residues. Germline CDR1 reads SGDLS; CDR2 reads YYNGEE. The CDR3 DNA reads TGTGCCAGCAGCGCCCACGGACTAGCAGGGGATGAGCAGTTCTTC. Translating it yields CASSAHGLAGDEQFF. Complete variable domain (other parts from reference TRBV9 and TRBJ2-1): DSGVTQTPKHLITATGQRVTLRCSPRSGDLSVYWYQQSLDQGLQFLIQYYNGEERAKGNILERFSAQQFPDLHSELNLSSLELGDSALYFCASSAHGLAGDEQFFGPGTRLTVL.

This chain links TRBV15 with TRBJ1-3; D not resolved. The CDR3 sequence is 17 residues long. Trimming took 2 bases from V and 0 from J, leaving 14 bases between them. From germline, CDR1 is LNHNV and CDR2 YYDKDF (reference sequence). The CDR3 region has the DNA TGTGCCACCAGCAGATCTCCCAGATTGGACTCTGGAAACACCATATATTTT. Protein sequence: CATSRSPRLDSGNTIYF.

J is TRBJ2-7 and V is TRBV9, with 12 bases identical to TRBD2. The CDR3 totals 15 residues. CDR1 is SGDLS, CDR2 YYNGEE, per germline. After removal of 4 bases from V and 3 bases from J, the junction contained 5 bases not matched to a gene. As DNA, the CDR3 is TGTGCCAGCAGCCCTAGACTAGCGGGAGTCTACGAGCAGTACTTC. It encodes CASSPRLAGVYEQYF.

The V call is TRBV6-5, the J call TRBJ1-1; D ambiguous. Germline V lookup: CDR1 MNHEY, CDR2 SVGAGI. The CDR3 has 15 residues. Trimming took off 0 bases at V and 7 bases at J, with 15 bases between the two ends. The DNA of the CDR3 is TGTGCCAGCAGTTACTCAGATAGTGGCAGTCTTGAAGCTTTCTTT. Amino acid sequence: CASSYSDSGSLEAFF.